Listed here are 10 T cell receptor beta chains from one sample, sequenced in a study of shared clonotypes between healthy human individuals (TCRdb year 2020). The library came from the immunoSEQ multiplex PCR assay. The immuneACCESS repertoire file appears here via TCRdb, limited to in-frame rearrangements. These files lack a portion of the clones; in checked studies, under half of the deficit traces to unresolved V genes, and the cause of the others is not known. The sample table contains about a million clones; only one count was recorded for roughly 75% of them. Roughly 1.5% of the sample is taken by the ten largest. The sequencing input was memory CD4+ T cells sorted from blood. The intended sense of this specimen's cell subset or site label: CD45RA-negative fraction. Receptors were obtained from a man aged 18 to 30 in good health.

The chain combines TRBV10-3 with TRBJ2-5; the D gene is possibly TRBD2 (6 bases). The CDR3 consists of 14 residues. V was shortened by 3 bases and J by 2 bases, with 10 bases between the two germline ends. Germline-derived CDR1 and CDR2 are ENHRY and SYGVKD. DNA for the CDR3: TGTGCCATCAGTGATTTCGGGGGTCAAGAGACCCAGTACTTC. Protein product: CAISDFGGQETQYF.

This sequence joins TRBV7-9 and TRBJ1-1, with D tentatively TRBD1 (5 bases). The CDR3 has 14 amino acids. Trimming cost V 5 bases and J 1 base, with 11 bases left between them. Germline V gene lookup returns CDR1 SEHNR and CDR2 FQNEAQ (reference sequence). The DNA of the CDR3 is TGTGCCAGCAGCCCTGTTGGGACGAACACTGAAGCTTTCTTT. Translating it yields CASSPVGTNTEAFF.

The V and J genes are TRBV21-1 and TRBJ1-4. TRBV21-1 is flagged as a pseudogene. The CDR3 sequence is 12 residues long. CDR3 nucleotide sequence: TGTGCCATCCCCCTCCCGGGGGTTCGACTGTTTTTT. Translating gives CAIPLPGVRLFF.

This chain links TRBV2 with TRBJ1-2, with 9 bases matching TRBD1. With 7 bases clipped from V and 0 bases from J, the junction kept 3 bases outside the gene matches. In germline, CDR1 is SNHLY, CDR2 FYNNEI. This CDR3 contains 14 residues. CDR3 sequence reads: CASTWTGANYGYTF. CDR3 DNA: TGTGCCAGCACCTGGACAGGGGCTAACTATGGCTACACCTTC.

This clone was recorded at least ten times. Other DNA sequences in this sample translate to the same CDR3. The CDR3 DNA reads as TGTGCCTGGAGTAAAGGGGGGCTTTACAATGAGCAGTTCTTC. Translated, it gives CAWSKGGLYNEQFF. The chain couples TRBV30 to TRBJ2-1; D may be TRBD1 or TRBD2 (6 bases each). Germline V gives CDR1 GTSNPN, CDR2 SVGIG (reference sequence). V was pared by 2 bases and J by 4 bases, with 12 bases between. This CDR3 has 14 amino acids. Variable domain in full (rest from reference TRBV30 and TRBJ2-1): SQTIHQWPATLVQPVGSPLSLECTVEGTSNPNLYWYRQAAGRGLQLLFYSVGIGQISSEVPQNLSASRPQDRQFILSSKKLLLSDSGFYLCAWSKGGLYNEQFFGPGTRLTVL.

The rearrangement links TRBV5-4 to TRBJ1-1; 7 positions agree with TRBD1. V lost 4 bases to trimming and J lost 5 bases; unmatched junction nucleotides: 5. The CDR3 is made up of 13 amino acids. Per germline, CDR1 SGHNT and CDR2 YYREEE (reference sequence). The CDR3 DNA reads TGTGCCAGCAGCCGGGACAGTGAAACTGAAGCTTTCTTT. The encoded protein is CASSRDSETEAFF. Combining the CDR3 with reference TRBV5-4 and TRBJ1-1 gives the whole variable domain ETGVTQSPTHLIKTRGQQVTLRCSSQSGHNTVSWYQQALGQGPQFIFQYYREEENGRGNFPPRFSGLQFPNYSSELNVNALELDDSALYLCASSRDSETEAFFGQGTRLTVV.

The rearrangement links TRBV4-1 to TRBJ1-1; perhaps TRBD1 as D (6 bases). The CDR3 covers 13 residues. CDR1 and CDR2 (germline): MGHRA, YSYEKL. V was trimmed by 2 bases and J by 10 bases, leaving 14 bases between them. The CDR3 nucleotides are TGCGCCAGCAGCCAACGCGGGGACATGGGAGCTTTCTTT. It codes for CASSQRGDMGAFF.

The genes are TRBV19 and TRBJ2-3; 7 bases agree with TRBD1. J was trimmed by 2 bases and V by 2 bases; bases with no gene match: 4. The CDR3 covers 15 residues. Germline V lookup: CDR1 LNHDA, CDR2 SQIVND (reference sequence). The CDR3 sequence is CASSIWGQPTDTQYF. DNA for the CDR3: TGTGCCAGTAGTATATGGGGACAGCCCACAGATACGCAGTATTTT.

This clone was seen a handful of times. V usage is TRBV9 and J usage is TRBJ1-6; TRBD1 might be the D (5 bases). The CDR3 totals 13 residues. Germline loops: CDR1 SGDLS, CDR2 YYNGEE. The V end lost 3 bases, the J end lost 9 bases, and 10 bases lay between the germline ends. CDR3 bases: TGTGCCAGCAGCGAGGGACCGACTTCACCCCTCCACTTT. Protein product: CASSEGPTSPLHF. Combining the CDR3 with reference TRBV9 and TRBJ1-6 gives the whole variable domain DSGVTQTPKHLITATGQRVTLRCSPRSGDLSVYWYQQSLDQGLQFLIQYYNGEERAKGNILERFSAQQFPDLHSELNLSSLELGDSALYFCASSEGPTSPLHFGNGTRLTVT.

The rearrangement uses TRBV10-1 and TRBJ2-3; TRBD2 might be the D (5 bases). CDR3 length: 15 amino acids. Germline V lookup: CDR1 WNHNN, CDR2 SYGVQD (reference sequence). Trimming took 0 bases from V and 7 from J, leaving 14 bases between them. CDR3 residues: CASSESGVASNTQYF. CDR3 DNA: TGCGCCAGCAGTGAGTCCGGAGTAGCGAGCAATACGCAGTATTTT.